A single sample gave rise to the 23 T cell receptor beta chains below, sequenced in a study of cytomegalovirus exposure and HLA in healthy donors. Both 60 Vbeta primers and 13 Jbeta primers went into the PCR. Produced via immunoSEQ multiplex PCR; TCRdb's table is partial and in-frame only. In the table there are 100,000 to 150,000 clones, more than 70% of which are singletons. Sequenced sample: PBMCs. The receptors derive from a man aged 25 to 40 in good health and CMV-seronegative.

The chain employs TRBV29-1 and TRBJ2-1; TRBD2 agrees at 9 bases. Germline V gene lookup returns CDR1 SQVTM and CDR2 ANQGSEA. Trimming removed 7 bases from V and 9 bases from J; junction bases left unmatched: 4. The CDR3 length is 11 residues. DNA for the CDR3: TGCAGCGCACGTAGCGGGGGTGAGCAGTTCTTC. This sequence encodes CSARSGGEQFF.

This clone came up a few times. The V and J genes are TRBV6-5 and TRBJ2-7, with a weak D call TRBD1 (6 bases). V dropped 5 bases and J dropped 1 base, with 15 bases sitting between them. Germline CDR1 reads MNHEY; CDR2 reads SVGAGI. The CDR3 is 15 amino acids. The CDR3 protein is CASSPTGSDSYEQYF. The CDR3 DNA is TGTGCCAGCAGTCCCACAGGGTCTGATTCCTACGAGCAGTACTTC.

The chain recombines TRBV2 with TRBJ2-7; 7 bases line up with TRBD1. V gave up 7 bases and J gave up 1 base; unmatched junction bases: 1. This CDR3 comprises 12 residues. Germline V gives CDR1 SNHLY, CDR2 FYNNEI. In DNA, the CDR3 is TGTGCCAGCACAGGGGGTTCCTACGAGCAGTACTTC. It specifies CASTGGSYEQYF.

The chain employs TRBV6-1 and TRBJ1-2, with D perhaps matching TRBD1 (6 bases). Per germline, CDR1 MNHNS and CDR2 SASEGT. This CDR3 contains 15 residues. V was pared by 4 bases and J by 6 bases, with 18 bases between. The CDR3: CASSVLRTALDGYTF. The CDR3, as DNA: TGTGCCAGCAGTGTATTAAGGACAGCGCTCGATGGCTACACCTTC.

This clone is medium-sized in the sample. This sequence joins TRBV15 and TRBJ2-3; TRBD2 matches at 10 bases. This CDR3 has 15 amino acids. Germline V lookup: CDR1 LNHNV, CDR2 YYDKDF (reference sequence). V lost 0 bases and J lost 6; bases outside the gene matches: 3. The CDR3, as DNA: TGTGCCACCAGCAGAGAAGCGGGGGGGCCGGATACGCAGTATTTT. Its protein product is CATSREAGGPDTQYF.

The J gene is TRBJ2-7, the V gene TRBV20-1; maybe TRBD1 (6 bases). Trimming cost V 4 bases and J 4 bases, with 8 bases left between them. The germline V gene encodes CDR1 DFQATT and CDR2 SNEGSKA (reference sequence). CDR3 length equals 11 residues. The CDR3 DNA reads TGCAGTGCTAAGGGGGAGTACGAGCAGTACTTC. Its translation is CSAKGEYEQYF.

This chain joins TRBV27 and TRBJ2-7; 7 nucleotides line up with TRBD2. Germline assignment: CDR1 MNHEY and CDR2 SMNVEV (reference sequence). The CDR3 spans 13 residues. With 11 bases clipped from V and 0 bases from J, the junction kept 7 bases outside the gene matches. Written as DNA, the CDR3 is TGTGCCTCCTCCGGGGGGAGCTCCTACGAGCAGTACTTC. Protein: CASSGGSSYEQYF.

The gene calls are TRBV7-8 and TRBJ1-5; D uncertain. The germline V gene encodes CDR1 SGHVS and CDR2 FQNEAQ. This CDR3 contains 14 residues. Trimming took off 2 bases at V and 0 bases at J, with 5 bases between the two ends. CDR3 nucleotide sequence: TGTGCCAGCAGCTTACTTTCTAGCAATCAGCCCCAGCATTTT. Protein: CASSLLSSNQPQHF.

The J gene is TRBJ1-2, the V gene TRBV19; weak D call: TRBD1 (5 bases). Germline-derived CDR1 and CDR2 are LNHDA and SQIVND (reference sequence). This CDR3 contains 17 residues. The V end was cut by 2 bases, the J end by 4 bases, with 20 bases between. The chain's CDR3 is CASSIRGRVNRLYGYTF. The CDR3 bases are TGTGCCAGTAGTATAAGGGGTCGGGTTAACAGACTCTATGGCTACACCTTC.

The V gene is TRBV2, the J gene TRBJ1-4; 10 bases align to TRBD1. V was clipped by 5 bases and J by 8 bases; unmatched bases: 5. The CDR3 extends over 14 amino acids. In germline, CDR1 is SNHLY, CDR2 FYNNEI. The CDR3 loop reads CASSSGTGDEKLFF. The CDR3 bases are TGTGCCAGCAGTTCCGGGACAGGGGACGAAAAACTGTTTTTT.

This clone was seen a handful of times. J is TRBJ1-2 and V is TRBV25-1, with a tentative D call TRBD1 (6 bases). This CDR3 has 13 residues. CDR1 and CDR2 from the germline V gene are MGHDK and SYGVNS. Trimming shortened V by 3 bases and J by 5 bases, and 10 bases separated the two germline ends. CDR3 bases: TGTGCCAGCAGTGAGCAGGGGAATTATGGCTACACCTTC. Translated, it gives CASSEQGNYGYTF.

The J gene is TRBJ2-1, the V gene TRBV25-1, with D possibly TRBD1 on 6 matching bases. The CDR3 contains 15 residues. Germline CDR1 is MGHDK and CDR2 is SYGVNS. The ends were cut back, 1 base at V and 9 bases at J, with 16 bases in the middle. The CDR3: CASSELSELGGEQFF. CDR3 sequence (DNA): TGTGCCAGCAGTGAATTGTCCGAACTAGGGGGTGAGCAGTTCTTC.

The rearrangement uses TRBV4-2 and TRBJ1-2, with TRBD1 as a possible D gene (6 bases). The germline V gene has CDR1 LGHNA and CDR2 YNFKEQ. With 3 bases removed from V and 5 bases from J, the gap between germline ends came to 19 bases. The CDR3 contains 16 residues. The CDR3 here is CASSHIRGSGRYGYTF. The CDR3 DNA reads as TGTGCCAGCAGCCACATTAGGGGGAGCGGTAGGTATGGCTACACCTTC.

This chain links TRBV2 with TRBJ1-5, with unresolved D. CDR3 size: 13 residues. The germline V and J ends were trimmed by 8 bases and 3 bases, with 11 bases remaining between them. Germline loops: CDR1 SNHLY, CDR2 FYNNEI. The CDR3 nucleotides read TGTGCCAGCGATCGGGAGTCCAATCAGCCCCAGCATTTT. It specifies CASDRESNQPQHF.

The genes are TRBV6-1 and TRBJ2-7; weak D call: TRBD2 (6 bases). Trimming cost V 6 bases and J 2 bases, with 17 bases left between them. Per the germline V gene, CDR1 is MNHNS and CDR2 is SASEGT. The CDR3 is 15 amino acids. For the CDR3, the DNA is TGTGCCAGCAGACCTCAAGCGGGCGAAGCCTACGAGCAGTACTTC. This encodes CASRPQAGEAYEQYF.

CDR3 sequence (DNA): TGTGCCAGCAGCCAAGTGCTAACGACTGGAAACACCATATATTTT. Translation: CASSQVLTTGNTIYF. The rearrangement joins TRBV4-2 to TRBJ1-3, with D uncertain. Germline V gene sequence: CDR1 LGHNA, CDR2 YNFKEQ. This CDR3 is 15 amino acids long. V lost 1 base and J lost 2, with 9 bases in between.

This clone has more than one count but fewer than ten. The chain has TRBV5-6 and TRBJ1-5; D is unresolved. Germline CDR1 reads SGHDT; CDR2 reads YYEEEE. With 1 base removed from V and 5 bases from J, the gap between germline ends came to 13 bases. This CDR3 is built from 15 residues. The CDR3 nucleotides read TGTGCCAGCAGCTTGCTTGCCCGCGGGGATCAGCCCCAGCATTTT. Protein: CASSLLARGDQPQHF.

This clone was seen a few times. The sample has other DNA sequences that encode this CDR3 too. This chain uses TRBV9 with TRBJ2-2; D remains unclear. The CDR3 is 13 residues long. Trimming stripped 3 bases from V and 5 bases from J, with 8 bases between. Germline-derived CDR1 and CDR2 are SGDLS and YYNGEE. In nucleotides, the CDR3 is TGTGCCAGCAGCGGTGGAGTGACCGGGGAGCTGTTTTTT. It specifies CASSGGVTGELFF.

The chain links TRBV11-2 to TRBJ2-5, with 14 positions matching TRBD2. This CDR3 comprises 16 residues. The germline V gene has CDR1 SGHAT and CDR2 FQNNGV. V shed 1 base and J 9 bases; nucleotides not matched to a gene: 7. In nucleotides, the CDR3 is TGTGCCAGCAGCTTAGGAGGACTAGCGGGGGGACTGCCCCAGTACTTC. Protein product: CASSLGGLAGGLPQYF.

V is TRBV7-2 and J is TRBJ1-1; D remains ambiguous. The germline CDR1 and CDR2 sequences are SGHTA and FQGNSA. The ends were cut back, 5 bases at V and 6 bases at J, with 16 bases in the middle. The CDR3 loop spans 14 amino acids. As DNA, the CDR3 is TGTGCCAGCAGCCCCCCATCGTCAGGTGCTGAAGCTTTCTTT. Its protein is CASSPPSSGAEAFF.

The V gene is TRBV7-2, the J gene TRBJ1-2; 11 bases fit TRBD1. The CDR3 is 15 residues long. V shed 6 bases, J shed 2 bases, and the junction held 5 bases outside the gene matches. The germline CDR1 and CDR2 sequences are SGHTA and FQGNSA. The CDR3, as DNA: TGTGCCAGCAGACCTGGACAGGGGGCGAACTATGGCTACACCTTC. Translation: CASRPGQGANYGYTF.

This chain links TRBV7-6 with TRBJ1-3, with D unclear. The CDR3 spans 14 residues. Germline-derived CDR1 and CDR2 are SGHVS and FNYEAQ. The ends were cut back, 0 bases at V and 4 bases at J, with 7 bases in the middle. CDR3 in DNA: TGTGCCAGCAGCTTAGCTTTTACAGGAAACACCATATATTTT. Translating it yields CASSLAFTGNTIYF.

This sequence joins TRBV5-4 and TRBJ1-3, with 9 bases matching TRBD1. V dropped 4 bases and J dropped 6; count of bases not matched to a gene: 5. Germline CDR1 reads SGHNT; CDR2 reads YYREEE (reference sequence). The CDR3 loop spans 14 amino acids. The CDR3 spells CASSGQGLANTIYF. CDR3 in DNA: TGTGCCAGCAGCGGACAGGGGTTAGCAAACACCATATATTTT.